Here is one T cell receptor (beta chain) with its context. Its antigen is unknown. Patients aged 18 to 65 had newly diagnosed hyperthyroidism of under 2 months' duration. PBMCs were sourced from roughly 9.3 ml fresh peripheral blood. The sample comes from a study of T cells in Graves' hyperthyroidism and ophthalmopathy. Whole-study findings and limits: Blood shared most expanded thyroid clonotypes above 0.001.

Authors of the study amplified TCR beta CDR3 regions from RNA transcripts. An initial round of RT-PCR targeting the TCR CDR3 relied on the HTBI primer set. TCRdb fed the multiplex PCR reads into MiXCR, producing one record per CDR3 protein. The table shows 350,000 to 500,000 distinct CDR3 sequences, with 12% to 15% occurring only once. There are 15 residues in the CDR3. Germline V gives CDR1 LNHDA, CDR2 SQIVND (reference sequence). V was pared by 1 base and J by 6 bases, with 4 bases of the junction left unmatched. This clonotype originated in a woman under 30 with Graves' hyperthyroidism. Sequencing was done on a sample of blood. V gene TRBV19 combines with J gene TRBJ2-1, with 9 nucleotides matching TRBD1. CDR3: CASSIGRTGVNEQFF. CDR3 DNA sequence: TGTGCCAGTAGTATAGGGAGGACAGGGGTCAATGAGCAGTTCTTC.